This passage covers 21 T cell receptor beta chains from one sample sequenced in a study of human T cells and chemical hapten exposure. TCRdb processed the RACE reads anew with MiXCR; each CDR3 protein has one entry. There are roughly 380,000 distinct CDR3 sequences in the sample; under 6.5% occur only once, and 4.5% to 6% lies in the top ten. Sample time point: patch test 2, 6 weeks after DPC sensitization. The treatment is: therapeutic diphenylcyclopropenone sensitization with weekly scalp DPC. The input for sequencing was whole blood, taken in connection with sensitization to the hapten diphenylcyclopropenone (DPC). The receptors originated from a woman aged 18-29 years with alopecia areata. Some clones in this sample may be carry-over from other donors' samples.

This sequence joins TRBV7-9 and TRBJ1-2, with D unresolved. The CDR3 spans 16 residues. CDR1 is SEHNR, CDR2 FQNEAQ, per germline (reference sequence). V was trimmed by 2 bases and J by 3 bases, leaving 16 bases between them. The CDR3 DNA is TGTGCCAGCAGCTTAAACCTAAGGGCTCGCGACTATGGCTACACCTTC. This translates into CASSLNLRARDYGYTF.

This clonotype was counted a few times. The rearrangement joins TRBV12-5 to TRBJ1-2; TRBD1 aligns across 8 bases. Looked up from germline, CDR1 is LGHNT and CDR2 is FRNRAP. The CDR3 covers 13 residues. J lost 8 bases, V lost 5 bases, and 7 bases had no gene match. Here the CDR3 DNA reads TGTGCTAGTGGTCCGACAGGGGAGGGCGGCTACACCTTC. Translating gives CASGPTGEGGYTF.

The V and J genes are TRBV14 and TRBJ1-2; 8 nucleotides line up with TRBD1. V gave up 4 bases and J gave up 7 bases; unmatched junction bases: 14. Germline-derived CDR1 and CDR2 are SGHDN and FVKESK. The length of the CDR3 is 16 residues. As DNA, the CDR3 is TGTGCCAGCAGCCGAAATTCCCAGGGGGCTAACGGTGGCTACACCTTC. Protein: CASSRNSQGANGGYTF.

This clonotype was observed many times. V and J are TRBV4-1 and TRBJ1-1, with 7 bases aligning to TRBD1. The CDR3 totals 16 residues. Germline CDR1 and CDR2: MGHRA and YSYEKL. V dropped 0 bases and J dropped 6; count of bases not matched to a gene: 10. The CDR3 sequence is CASSQERGQRRSEAFF. The CDR3 DNA reads as TGCGCCAGCAGCCAAGAAAGGGGACAGAGGAGGTCTGAAGCTTTCTTT.

This clonotype came up many times. V and J are TRBV3-1 and TRBJ2-1; no clear D. Germline lookup yields CDR1 LGHDT and CDR2 YNNKEL (reference sequence). The CDR3 loop spans 13 amino acids. V was clipped by 2 bases and J by 3 bases, with 5 bases between them. CDR3 sequence reads: CASSQTFYNEQFF. The DNA of the CDR3 is TGTGCCAGCAGCCAAACCTTCTACAATGAGCAGTTCTTC.

This clonotype was detected a few times. This chain connects TRBV4-2 to TRBJ2-7; TRBD1 matches at 7 bases. There are 14 residues in the CDR3. The J segment lost 3 bases and the V segment lost 2 bases, leaving 4 bases of the junction unmatched. CDR1 is LGHNA, CDR2 YNFKEQ, per germline. CDR3 amino acids: CASSQSAGGYEQYF. The CDR3 DNA follows: TGTGCCAGCAGCCAATCCGCAGGGGGCTACGAGCAGTACTTC.

This clonotype was counted a few times. One end of the junction fails to match germline, which may point to a read error. The chain is built from TRBV12-3 or TRBV12-4 and TRBJ2-7; 9 bases are a match to TRBD2. The CDR3 contains 13 residues. The CDR3: CASSLRFSGGMDF. In DNA form, the CDR3 reads TGTGCCAGCAGTTTAAGGTTTAGCGGGGGAATGGACTTC.

This clonotype was recorded at least ten times. This CDR3 is CASSLDRQNYGYTF. CDR3 DNA sequence: TGTGCCAGCAGTCTAGACAGGCAAAACTATGGCTACACCTTC. The V gene is TRBV6-6, the J gene TRBJ1-2; possibly TRBD1 for D (6 bases). Germline V lookup: CDR1 MNHNY, CDR2 SVGAGI (reference sequence). V was pared by 5 bases and J by 2 bases, with 12 bases between. CDR3 size: 14 residues.

This clonotype was counted at least ten times. CDR3 bases: TGCAGTGCTAGTGCGGGTAAAGTGCGTCAGCCCCAGCATTTT. Translated: CSASAGKVRQPQHF. V and J are TRBV20-1 and TRBJ1-5; D call uncertain. V dropped 3 bases and J dropped 6 bases, with 15 bases sitting between them. CDR3 length: 14 amino acids. Germline V gene lookup returns CDR1 DFQATT and CDR2 SNEGSKA (reference sequence).

This clonotype was seen more than once but under ten times. The V and J genes are TRBV4-3 and TRBJ2-4, with a weak D call TRBD2 (6 bases). CDR3 length equals 14 residues. The germline gives CDR1 LGHNA, CDR2 YSLEER. V was cut by 0 bases and J by 7 bases, with 10 bases left in between. Written as DNA, the CDR3 is TGCGCCAGCAGCCAAGAATGGCGGGGCAACATTCAGTACTTC. Protein sequence: CASSQEWRGNIQYF.

The chain uses TRBV7-2 and TRBJ2-7; D not resolved. The V gene lost 1 base and the J gene lost 4 bases, with 8 bases spanning the gap. Germline loops: CDR1 SGHTA, CDR2 FQGNSA. The CDR3 length is 13 residues. The CDR3 spells CASSLVFRYEQYF. The CDR3 DNA sequence: TGTGCCAGCAGCTTAGTGTTCAGATACGAGCAGTACTTC.

This chain's CDR3 is CASSVGTGVHGYTF. The CDR3 DNA reads TGTGCCAGCAGCGTAGGGACAGGGGTCCATGGCTACACCTTC. V gene TRBV9 combines with J gene TRBJ1-2; the match to TRBD1 covers 9 bases. The CDR3 extends over 14 amino acids. Germline CDR1 and CDR2: SGDLS and YYNGEE. After removal of 0 bases from V and 6 bases from J, the junction contained 3 bases not matched to a gene.

In its sample, this clonotype was seen a few times. The genes are TRBV6-5 and TRBJ2-7; D unresolved. Trimming stripped 3 bases from V and 7 bases from J, with 19 bases between. The CDR3 is 15 residues long. Germline-derived CDR1 and CDR2 are MNHEY and SVGAGI. The CDR3 coding sequence is TGTGCCAGCAGTTATGCGCAGTACCGCGGTCGGGAGCAGTACTTC. This codes for CASSYAQYRGREQYF.

This clonotype was recorded at least ten times. The chain has TRBV7-2 and TRBJ1-1; D unresolved. The V and J ends lost 0 bases and 3 bases respectively, with 5 bases between them. Germline V lookup: CDR1 SGHTA, CDR2 FQGNSA. This CDR3 has 13 amino acids. In nucleotides, the CDR3 is TGTGCCAGCAGCTTAGCATACGACACTGAAGCTTTCTTT. It codes for CASSLAYDTEAFF.

This clonotype was counted many times. The chain recombines TRBV3-1 with TRBJ2-7; D not certain. Trimming cost V 5 bases and J 2 bases, with 13 bases left between them. CDR1 is LGHDT, CDR2 YNNKEL, per germline (reference sequence). This CDR3 has 14 residues. CDR3 sequence: CASSFLGGTYEQYF. The CDR3 DNA sequence: TGTGCCAGCAGCTTTCTAGGCGGTACCTACGAGCAGTACTTC.

This clonotype was seen repeatedly, ten times or more. The CDR3: CASSQDRTRSYEQYF. In DNA, the CDR3 is TGCGCCAGCAGCCAAGATCGTACTAGATCCTACGAGCAGTACTTC. The chain links TRBV4-3 to TRBJ2-7; TRBD2 is a possible D gene (5 bases). V lost 0 bases to trimming and J lost 1 base, with 10 bases between them. Germline V gives CDR1 LGHNA, CDR2 YSLEER. This CDR3 is built from 15 residues.

The table lists this clonotype with many counts. The chain links TRBV5-5 to TRBJ1-5, with D perhaps TRBD1 (5 bases). V was cut by 2 bases and J by 6 bases, with 12 bases left in between. The germline CDR1 and CDR2 sequences are SGHKS and YYEKEE (reference sequence). The CDR3 is 14 amino acids. In nucleotides, the CDR3 is TGTGCCAGCAGCTTCCGGCAGGGTAGTCAGCCCCAGCATTTT. Residues: CASSFRQGSQPQHF.

This clonotype was detected only a few times. V gene TRBV15 combines with J gene TRBJ2-7; 9 bases agree with TRBD2. Germline CDR1 LNHNV, CDR2 YYDKDF (reference sequence). The CDR3 sequence is 14 residues long. V was pared by 4 bases and J by 3 bases, with 4 bases of the junction left unmatched. The CDR3 loop is CATSILAGYYEQYF. The CDR3 region has the DNA TGTGCCACCAGCATCCTAGCGGGGTACTACGAGCAGTACTTC.

This clonotype was detected ten times or more. The V gene is TRBV20-1, the J gene TRBJ1-6; 8 bases line up with TRBD1. This CDR3 is 14 amino acids long. After removal of 6 bases from V and 6 bases from J, the junction contained 7 bases not matched to a gene. Per germline, CDR1 DFQATT and CDR2 SNEGSKA (reference sequence). Here the CDR3 reads CSAAWTGFNSPLHF. The CDR3 region has the DNA TGCAGTGCCGCATGGACAGGGTTTAATTCACCCCTCCACTTT.

This chain links TRBV27 with TRBJ2-3; tentative D call: TRBD1 (5 bases). Germline V CDR1 and CDR2: MNHEY, SMNVEV (reference sequence). The CDR3 loop spans 15 amino acids. Trimming removed 4 bases at V and 0 bases at J, with 11 bases between. CDR3 bases: TGTGCCAGCAGTTCACAGGCCTCTAGCACAGATACGCAGTATTTT. Protein: CASSSQASSTDTQYF.

This clonotype has more than one count but fewer than ten. In DNA, the CDR3 is TGCGCCAGCAGCCAAGAAGGTAGGGCAGCAAGCACAGATACGCAGTATTTT. As protein: CASSQEGRAASTDTQYF. The chain has TRBV4-3 and TRBJ2-3; D not resolved. The CDR3 consists of 17 residues. V was pared by 0 bases and J by 0 bases, with 13 bases between. Germline CDR1 reads LGHNA; CDR2 reads YSLEER.